This record looks at one TCR beta chain sequence and its context. Its antigen is currently unknown. The CDR3 runs 18 residues. CDR1 MNHEY and CDR2 SVGEGT come from the germline V gene. V lost 11 bases to trimming and J lost 3 bases; unmatched junction nucleotides: 17. TCRdb redid the calling of the reads with MiXCR, one entry per CDR3 protein. Here the sample spans more than 300,000 distinct CDR3 sequences, about 35% being singletons. This specimen belongs to a study of T cell repertoires in cytomegalovirus infection. Study-wide context: Public TCR beta signatures were indicative of both CMV infection and a matching HLA type.

Study-level points and caveats: HLA-C-restricted CMV-specific TCR beta clonotypes prevailed in the ex vivo response. Totalled public TCR beta family frequency picked out people who carried CMV plus the relevant HLA.

This sample comprised cultured PBMCs, obtained from culture after CMV antigen stimulation. The sequence was collected from a human donor in good health (CMV status not recorded). Some clones in this sample may be carry-over from other donors' samples. The chain joins TRBV6-2 or TRBV6-3 to TRBJ2-6, with TRBD1 matching over 9 bases. The CDR3 bases are TGTGCCGGTTTGAATCCGGGACAGGGAAGTGGTGGGGCCAACGTCCTGACTTTC. Translating it yields CAGLNPGQGSGGANVLTF.